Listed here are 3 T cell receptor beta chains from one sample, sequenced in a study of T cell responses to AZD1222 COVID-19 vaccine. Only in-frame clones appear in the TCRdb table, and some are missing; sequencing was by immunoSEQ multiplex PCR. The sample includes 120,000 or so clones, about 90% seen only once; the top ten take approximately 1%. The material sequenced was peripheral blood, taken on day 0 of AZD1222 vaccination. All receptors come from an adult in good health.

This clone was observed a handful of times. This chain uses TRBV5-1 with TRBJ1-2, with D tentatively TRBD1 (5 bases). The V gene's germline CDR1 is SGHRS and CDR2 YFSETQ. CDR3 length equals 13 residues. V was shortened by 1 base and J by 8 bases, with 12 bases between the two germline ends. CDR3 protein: CASSLTGPEGYTF. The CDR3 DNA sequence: TGCGCCAGCAGCTTGACAGGCCCTGAGGGCTACACCTTC. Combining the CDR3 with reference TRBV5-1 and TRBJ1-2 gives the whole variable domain KAGVTQTPRYLIKTRGQQVTLSCSPISGHRSVSWYQQTPGQGLQFLFEYFSETQRNKGNFPGRFSGRQFSNSRSEMNVSTLELGDSALYLCASSLTGPEGYTFGSGTRLTVV.

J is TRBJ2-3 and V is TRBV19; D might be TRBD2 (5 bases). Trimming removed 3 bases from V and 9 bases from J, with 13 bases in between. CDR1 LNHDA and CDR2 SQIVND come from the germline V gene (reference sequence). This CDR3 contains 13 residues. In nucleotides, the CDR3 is TGTGCCAGTAGTATCACGGGATTAGGAACGCAGTATTTT. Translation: CASSITGLGTQYF.

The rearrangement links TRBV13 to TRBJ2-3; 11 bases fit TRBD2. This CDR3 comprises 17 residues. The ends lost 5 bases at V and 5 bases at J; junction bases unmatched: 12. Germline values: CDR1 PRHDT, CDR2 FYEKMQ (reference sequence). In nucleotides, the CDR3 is TGTGCCAGCAGCCCCTACCCCACTAGCGGGAGTTTAGATACGCAGTATTTT. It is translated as CASSPYPTSGSLDTQYF.